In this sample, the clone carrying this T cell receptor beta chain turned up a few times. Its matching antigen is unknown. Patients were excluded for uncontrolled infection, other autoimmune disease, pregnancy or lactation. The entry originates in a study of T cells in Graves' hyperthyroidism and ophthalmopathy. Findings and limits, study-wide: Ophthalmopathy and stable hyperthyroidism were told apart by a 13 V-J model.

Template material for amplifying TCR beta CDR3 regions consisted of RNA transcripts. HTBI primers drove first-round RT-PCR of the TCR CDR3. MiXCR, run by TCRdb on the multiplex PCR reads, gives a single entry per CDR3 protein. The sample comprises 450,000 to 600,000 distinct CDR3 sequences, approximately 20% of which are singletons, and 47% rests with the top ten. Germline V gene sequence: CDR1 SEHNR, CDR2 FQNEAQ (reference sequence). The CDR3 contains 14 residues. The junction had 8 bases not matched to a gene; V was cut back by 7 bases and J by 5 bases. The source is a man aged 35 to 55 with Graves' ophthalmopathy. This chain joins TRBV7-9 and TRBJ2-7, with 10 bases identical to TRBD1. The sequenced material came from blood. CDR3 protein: CASTKTGQGDEQYF. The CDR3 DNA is TGTGCCAGCACCAAAACCGGACAGGGGGACGAGCAGTACTTC. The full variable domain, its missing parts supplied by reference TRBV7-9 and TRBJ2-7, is DTGVSQNPRHKITKRGQNVTFRCDPISEHNRLYWYRQTLGQGPEFLTYFQNEAQLEKSRLLSDRFSAERPKGSFSTLEIQRTEQGDSAMYLCASTKTGQGDEQYFGPGTRLTVT.